These 8 T cell receptor beta chains came from one sample sequenced in a study of CD8 T cells in ankylosing spondylitis. Each CDR3 protein is one row after TCRdb ran MiXCR on the 5' RACE reads. The sample carries around 88,000 distinct CDR3 sequences, roughly 8.8% recorded once. Sequencing input: blood, either unsorted or a sorted T cell fraction (not recorded which). These receptors were collected from a male donor with ankylosing spondylitis or in good health (not recorded which).

The V and J genes are TRBV7-9 and TRBJ2-4; 7 nucleotides match TRBD2. There are 15 residues in the CDR3. Per germline, CDR1 SEHNR and CDR2 FQNEAQ (reference sequence). V shed 5 bases, J shed 1 base, and the junction held 5 bases outside the gene matches. CDR3 DNA: TGTGCCAGCAGCCACACTAGCGAGGCCAAAAACATTCAGTACTTC. Translation: CASSHTSEAKNIQYF.

This clonotype has ten or more counts. The chain carries TRBV28 and TRBJ2-3; D not resolved. Germline assignment: CDR1 MDHEN and CDR2 SYDVKM. The CDR3 runs to 13 residues. This chain's CDR3 is CSCRRGVGDTQYF. CDR3 DNA sequence: TGTAGTTGTCGTCGTGGGGTTGGAGATACGCAGTATTTT.

This clonotype was counted ten times or more. The chain has TRBV7-3 and TRBJ2-1; D remains ambiguous. In germline, CDR1 is SGHTA, CDR2 FQGTGA. CDR3 length: 13 amino acids. Trimming took 5 bases from V and 6 from J, leaving 11 bases between them. CDR3 in DNA: TGTGCCAGCAGCCCCTTAGGTCTCAATGAGCAGTTCTTC. The encoded protein is CASSPLGLNEQFF.

This clonotype occurred many times. The chain combines TRBV6-5 with TRBJ2-1; 11 bases align to TRBD2. V lost 2 bases and J lost 9; bases outside the gene matches: 9. The CDR3 contains 16 residues. Germline V gives CDR1 MNHEY, CDR2 SVGAGI. The CDR3 region is CASSYRTSGSSGEQFF. CDR3 bases: TGTGCCAGCAGTTACCGGACTAGCGGGTCGTCTGGTGAGCAGTTCTTC.

This clonotype was seen repeatedly, ten times or more. The chain is built from TRBV20-1 and TRBJ1-4; D remains ambiguous. This CDR3 region has 14 residues. Per germline, CDR1 DFQATT and CDR2 SNEGSKA (reference sequence). V lost 6 bases and J lost 13, with 24 bases in between. In nucleotides, the CDR3 is TGCAGTGCCCGGCCGGACCGAGAATTGTTAGGACTGTTTTTT. Encoded protein: CSARPDRELLGLFF.

There are many counts of this clonotype. The chain joins TRBV11-3 to TRBJ2-1; 14 nucleotides align to TRBD2. CDR1 and CDR2 (germline): SGHNT, YENEEA. CDR3 length: 17 amino acids. V dropped 6 bases and J dropped 0; count of bases not matched to a gene: 4. DNA of the CDR3: TGTGCCAGCAGTCGGACTAGCGGGGGGCCCTCCTACAATGAGCAGTTCTTC. Amino acids: CASSRTSGGPSYNEQFF.

This clonotype was seen ten or more times. The V call is TRBV20-1, the J call TRBJ1-2; D gene ambiguous. The CDR3 is 13 amino acids. Germline assignment: CDR1 DFQATT and CDR2 SNEGSKA (reference sequence). V lost 4 bases and J 1 base, leaving 10 bases between the germline ends. The CDR3 loop reads CSATEPINYGYTF. DNA of the CDR3: TGCAGTGCTACGGAGCCCATTAACTATGGCTACACCTTC.

Of note for this clonotype: One base away lies a much larger clone, so this may be a sequencing read error. The chain joins TRBV24-1 to TRBJ1-1, with 7 bases fitting TRBD1. Per the germline V gene, CDR1 is KGHDR and CDR2 is SFDVKD. CDR3 length: 14 residues. This chain's CDR3 is CTTRATGLSTEAFF. The CDR3, as DNA: TGTACCACCAGAGCGACAGGGTTGAGCACTGAAGCTTTCTTT.